The T cell receptor (beta chain) under discussion was sequenced for a study of cytomegalovirus exposure and HLA in healthy donors. Study-level results: For TCR beta chains, V- and J-gene trimming was later linked to a missense DCLRE1C variant. HLA-A and HLA-B allele assignments for most subjects were reportedly predicted accurately using TCR beta sequences. An ancestry cluster, one associated with Asian ancestry, reportedly showed fewer N-insertions than the approximately 670-donor mean in a later analysis.

The PCR was carried out with 60 Vbeta primers and 13 Jbeta primers. This table comes from immunoSEQ multiplex PCR, and its TCRdb copy is limited to in-frame clones, with some not included. The sample includes around 150,000 clones, around three quarters of them seen just once. Germline V gene lookup returns CDR1 MDHEN and CDR2 SYDVKM. This CDR3 has 14 amino acids. V was pared by 4 bases and J by 6 bases, with 16 bases between. Note on this clone: The antigen is not known.

The material sequenced was PBMCs. This chain joins TRBV28 and TRBJ2-7; D may be TRBD1 (6 bases). This TCR came from a man aged 35-49 years in good health and CMV-seropositive. The DNA of the CDR3 is TGTGCCAGCAGTTCACCGGGCCTCAGGGGCGAGCAGTACTTC. It codes for CASSSPGLRGEQYF.